The source of this T cell receptor (beta chain) is a study of T cell clonality in common variable immunodeficiency. Each donor provided about 5 to 9 ml of heparinized whole blood. Using immunoSEQ multiplex PCR, the repertoire was profiled, and TCRdb retains in-frame clones only, with some absent. The sample is made up of approximately 44,000 clones, none counted only once. This clone was observed many times. The antigen remains undetermined. General observations from the study: Links between repertoire features and CVID complications were heterogeneity-limited. Fewer TCRbeta clones were shared among CVID subjects than controls.

The source material was peripheral blood mononuclear cells. This clonotype was sampled from a person between 18 and 70 years old in good health.

The DNA read from the CDR3 is TGCGCCAGCAGCCAAGATGGGACTAGCGGGGCACCAGATACG. Protein product: CASSQDGTSGAPDT. The entire CDR3 reads CASSQDGTSGAPDTQYF. The gene calls are TRBV4-1 and TRBJ2-3; 13 bases are shared with TRBD2. Read sequence stops 3 residues before the CDR3 end, and the germline J gene provides the missing end. Germline lookup yields CDR1 MGHRA and CDR2 YSYEKL. The CDR3 consists of 17 residues. V dropped 0 bases and J dropped 4; count of bases not matched to a gene: 4.